This T cell receptor (beta chain) was identified during a study of shared clonotypes between healthy human individuals. Whole-study findings and limits: It was the non-shared clonotypes that had lower generation probabilities than clonotypes shared by all four donors. Generally, naive subsets (rather than memory subsets) showed larger estimated richness.

Notes on this clone: Its antigen is as yet unknown.

A deep-level run was used for the assay. The data were produced by immunoSEQ multiplex PCR, yet TCRdb's version contains in-frame clones alone and is incomplete. This table holds under 2.5 million clones, approximately 90% found once. CDR1 and CDR2 from the germline V gene are ENHRY and SYGVKD. Trimming took 6 bases from V and 0 from J, leaving 3 bases between them. The CDR3 is 11 residues long. Sequencing used naive CD4+ T cells from PBMCs. Noted subset: CD45RA+ positively selected. This TCR derives from a man younger than 30 in good health. Some clones in this sample may be carry-over from other donors' samples. The J gene is TRBJ2-7, the V gene TRBV10-3; D gene unclear. The CDR3 is CAIRVSYEQYF. Written as DNA, the CDR3 is TGTGCCATCAGGGTCTCCTACGAGCAGTACTTC.